One sample yielded the 12 T cell receptor beta chains listed below, sequenced in a study of blood T cell repertoires in COVID-19. Using immunoSEQ multiplex PCR, the repertoire was profiled, and TCRdb retains in-frame clones only, with some absent. Among about 69,000 clones listed, 90% were seen once. Sequenced sample: peripheral blood. These receptors came from a man aged 45-65 years with acute or convalescent COVID-19.

The V call is TRBV6-6, the J call TRBJ1-1; 11 bases line up with TRBD1. The CDR3 sequence is 13 residues long. In germline, CDR1 is MNHNY, CDR2 SVGAGI (reference sequence). J gave up 9 bases and V 5 bases, and 5 bases lay outside the gene matches. CDR3 bases: TGTGCCAGCAGTCAGGACAGGGGGCAAAAAGCTTTCTTT. It translates to CASSQDRGQKAFF.

This chain joins TRBV5-1 and TRBJ2-7; 9 bases fit TRBD2. Losses at the gene ends were 6 bases for V and 6 bases for J; bases not matched to a gene: 13. In germline, CDR1 is SGHRS, CDR2 YFSETQ. This CDR3 comprises 15 residues. The DNA of the CDR3 is TGCGCCAGCACAGGGCTAGCGGGGTCAGGCGGCGAGCAGTACTTC. Translation: CASTGLAGSGGEQYF.

This chain joins TRBV12-3 or TRBV12-4 and TRBJ1-2, with 8 bases matching TRBD1. CDR3 length: 13 amino acids. The V segment lost 5 bases and the J segment 3 bases; nucleotides outside the gene matches: 2. CDR3 bases: TGTGCCAGCAGTGAGACAGGGGACTATGGCTACACCTTC. Amino acid sequence: CASSETGDYGYTF.

The genes are TRBV5-1 and TRBJ1-1, with D perhaps matching TRBD1 (5 bases). CDR1 is SGHRS, CDR2 YFSETQ, per germline. This CDR3 spans 13 amino acids. Trimming took off 0 bases at V and 4 bases at J, with 7 bases between the two ends. The chain's CDR3 is CASSLEGSTEAFF. Written as DNA, the CDR3 is TGCGCCAGCAGCTTGGAGGGGTCCACTGAAGCTTTCTTT.

This chain uses TRBV7-9 with TRBJ1-2, with TRBD1 identical over 9 bases. The germline V gene has CDR1 SEHNR and CDR2 FQNEAQ (reference sequence). V dropped 1 base and J dropped 3; count of bases not matched to a gene: 3. The CDR3 is 15 amino acids. The CDR3: CASSLDRGRDYGYTF. The CDR3, as DNA: TGTGCCAGCAGCTTAGACAGGGGGCGCGACTATGGCTACACCTTC. The full variable domain, its missing parts supplied by reference TRBV7-9 and TRBJ1-2, is DTGVSQNPRHKITKRGQNVTFRCDPISEHNRLYWYRQTLGQGPEFLTYFQNEAQLEKSRLLSDRFSAERPKGSFSTLEIQRTEQGDSAMYLCASSLDRGRDYGYTFGSGTRLTVV.

The V gene is TRBV2, the J gene TRBJ1-5, with 7 bases matching TRBD1. The ends lost 4 bases at V and 1 base at J; junction bases unmatched: 16. CDR1 and CDR2 from the germline V gene are SNHLY and FYNNEI. CDR3 size: 19 residues. The CDR3 region is CASSVILGKGAMSNQPQHF. CDR3 DNA: TGTGCCAGCAGTGTAATACTGGGGAAGGGGGCTATGAGCAATCAGCCCCAGCATTTT.

V gene TRBV10-3 combines with J gene TRBJ2-7, with TRBD1 matching 9 bases. The germline CDR1 and CDR2 sequences are ENHRY and SYGVKD. V dropped 6 bases and J dropped 6; count of bases not matched to a gene: 3. The CDR3 loop spans 12 amino acids. The CDR3 DNA follows: TGTGCCATCAGGACGACAGGGGGCGAGCAGTACTTC. Amino acid sequence: CAIRTTGGEQYF.

The chain employs TRBV7-9 and TRBJ1-1, with D possibly TRBD1 on 6 matching bases. V was clipped by 2 bases and J by 0 bases, with 19 bases between them. Germline V gives CDR1 SEHNR, CDR2 FQNEAQ (reference sequence). The CDR3 contains 18 residues. The chain's CDR3 is CASSLPEGRQVMNTEAFF. For the CDR3, the DNA is TGTGCCAGCAGCTTACCCGAAGGTCGACAGGTCATGAACACTGAAGCTTTCTTT.

The V call is TRBV27, the J call TRBJ2-3; perhaps TRBD1 as D (6 bases). Germline V gene lookup returns CDR1 MNHEY and CDR2 SMNVEV (reference sequence). V was pared by 1 base and J by 5 bases, with 10 bases between. The CDR3 has 14 amino acids. CDR3 in DNA: TGTGCCAGCAGTTTATACAGGGTCGGAGATACGCAGTATTTT. Encoded protein: CASSLYRVGDTQYF.

The J gene is TRBJ2-1, the V gene TRBV3-1 (or the pseudogene TRBV3-2); D may be TRBD1 (6 bases). The CDR3 is 15 residues long. V lost 4 bases and J lost 4, with 14 bases in between. The germline V gene has CDR1 LGHDT and CDR2 YNNKEL (reference sequence). The chain's CDR3 is CASSPQGLLYNEQFF. The CDR3 nucleotides are TGTGCCAGCAGCCCACAGGGATTACTTTACAATGAGCAGTTCTTC.

This clone appeared once. CDR3 sequence reads: CASSFRTGGQYGYTF. Written as DNA, the CDR3 is TGTGCCAGCAGCTTCCGGACAGGGGGACAGTATGGCTACACCTTC. The gene calls are TRBV7-2 and TRBJ1-2; 10 bases map to TRBD1. This CDR3 has 15 residues. Per the germline V gene, CDR1 is SGHTA and CDR2 is FQGNSA. V shed 3 bases, J shed 5 bases, and the junction held 6 bases outside the gene matches.

The gene calls are TRBV6-2 or TRBV6-3 and TRBJ2-1; the match to TRBD2 covers 11 bases. Germline CDR1 MNHEY, CDR2 SVGEGT. Trimming took 2 bases from V and 8 from J; bases not matched to a gene: 5. The CDR3 is 15 amino acids. DNA for the CDR3: TGTGCCAGCAGTTACGTACTAGCGGGAGTCGATGAGCAGTTCTTC. This translates into CASSYVLAGVDEQFF.